These 24 T cell receptor beta chains were all obtained from the same sample, sequenced in a study of identical twins' blood T cells. TCRdb passed the 5' RACE reads through MiXCR, listing each CDR3 protein once. This table has 350,000 to 400,000 distinct CDR3 sequences, roughly 30% appearing once. The sample comprised PBMCs. The receptors come from a woman between 18 and 55 years old in good health.

This clonotype appeared many times. The J gene is TRBJ2-7, the V gene TRBV6-2 or TRBV6-3, with 14 bases aligning to TRBD2. This CDR3 has 15 residues. Unmatched junction bases numbered 5, after V lost 6 bases and J lost 4 bases. Per the germline V gene, CDR1 is MNHEY and CDR2 is SVGEGT. CDR3 sequence reads: CASRAGTSGSYEQYF. The CDR3 DNA follows: TGTGCCAGCAGAGCCGGGACTAGCGGGAGTTACGAGCAGTACTTC.

The rearrangement uses TRBV5-6 and TRBJ1-5, with a weak D call TRBD1 (5 bases). Germline V lookup: CDR1 SGHDT, CDR2 YYEEEE. The CDR3 length is 15 residues. The ends were cut back, 3 bases at V and 6 bases at J, with 16 bases in the middle. The CDR3 sequence is CASSSYFGGTQPQHF. The CDR3 DNA follows: TGTGCCAGCAGCTCCTACTTCGGGGGGACTCAGCCCCAGCATTTT.

Worth noting for this clonotype: Germline is not matched at one junction end, which may reflect a read error. The chain joins TRBV9 to TRBJ1-2; no definite D call. This CDR3 has 12 residues. Germline V gene lookup returns CDR1 SGDLS and CDR2 YYNGEE. The CDR3 is CASYTPSYGYAF. The CDR3 DNA reads as TGTGCCAGCTACACCCCTAGCTATGGCTACGCCTTC.

This clonotype was counted a few times. The gene calls are TRBV14 and TRBJ2-3; D tentatively fits TRBD1 or TRBD2 (5 bases each). Trimming cost V 5 bases and J 9 bases, with 18 bases left between them. This CDR3 is built from 14 residues. Germline assignment: CDR1 SGHDN and CDR2 FVKESK. The CDR3 loop is CASSTGTWGRTQYF. The DNA of the CDR3 is TGTGCCAGCAGCACCGGGACGTGGGGCCGGACGCAGTATTTT.

This clonotype showed up just a few times. The chain recombines TRBV7-9 with TRBJ1-1, with D tentatively TRBD1 (5 bases). Trimming cost V 5 bases and J 5 bases, with 12 bases left between them. Germline V lookup: CDR1 SEHNR, CDR2 FQNEAQ (reference sequence). The CDR3 is made up of 13 amino acids. CDR3 amino acids: CASSRQSLTEAFF. Here the CDR3 DNA reads TGTGCCAGCAGCCGACAGTCTCTAACTGAAGCTTTCTTT.

In this sample, this clonotype turned up a few times. The J gene is TRBJ1-1, the V gene TRBV11-2; 7 positions agree with TRBD1. After removal of 5 bases from V and 0 bases from J, the junction contained 3 bases not matched to a gene. In germline, CDR1 is SGHAT, CDR2 FQNNGV. This CDR3 is built from 14 residues. CDR3 in amino acids: CASSPTGMNTEAFF. CDR3 sequence (DNA): TGTGCCAGCAGCCCGACAGGGATGAACACTGAAGCTTTCTTT.

CDR3: CATTGEAQQNYNEQFF. CDR3 in DNA: TGTGCCACCACCGGGGAGGCGCAGCAGAATTACAATGAGCAGTTCTTC. The chain has TRBV6-2 or TRBV6-3 and TRBJ2-1; a possible D gene is TRBD2 (6 bases). V lost 10 bases to trimming and J lost 4 bases, with 23 bases between them. In germline, CDR1 is MNHEY, CDR2 SVGEGT. CDR3 length equals 16 residues.

V and J are TRBV9 and TRBJ2-5; D is possibly TRBD2 (6 bases). Per the germline V gene, CDR1 is SGDLS and CDR2 is YYNGEE. The V end lost 6 bases, the J end lost 11 bases, and 20 bases lay between the germline ends. The CDR3 is 13 residues long. CDR3 in DNA: TGTGCCAGCAATACGGGAGAAAGCTTCCCACAGTACTTC. Residues: CASNTGESFPQYF. Based on the CDR3 plus reference TRBV9 and TRBJ2-5, the full variable domain is DSGVTQTPKHLITATGQRVTLRCSPRSGDLSVYWYQQSLDQGLQFLIQYYNGEERAKGNILERFSAQQFPDLHSELNLSSLELGDSALYFCASNTGESFPQYFGPGTRLLVL.

Details on this clonotype: This may arise from a read error, as a much more abundant clone is one base away. The chain is built from TRBV29-1 and TRBJ1-5; TRBD1 aligns across 7 bases. This CDR3 contains 15 residues. Looked up from germline, CDR1 is SQVTM and CDR2 is ANQGSEA. V shed 8 bases, J shed 3 bases, and the junction held 13 bases outside the gene matches. The chain's CDR3 is CSIAYMTGINQPQHF. In DNA, the CDR3 is TGCAGCATTGCCTATATGACAGGGATCAATCAGCCCCAGCATTTT.

This clonotype was counted between two and nine times. V and J are TRBV5-1 and TRBJ1-1; 7 nucleotides line up with TRBD1. With 7 bases clipped from V and 5 bases from J, the junction kept 8 bases outside the gene matches. Germline lookup yields CDR1 SGHRS and CDR2 YFSETQ. The CDR3 contains 13 residues. The CDR3 is CASRGQEETEAFF. In nucleotides, the CDR3 is TGCGCCAGCCGTGGACAGGAGGAAACTGAAGCTTTCTTT.

The CDR3 loop is CAVGLESNQPQHF. Written as DNA, the CDR3 is TGTGCCGTCGGACTCGAGAGCAATCAGCCCCAGCATTTT. The chain couples TRBV10-3 to TRBJ1-5; D not certain. Germline CDR1 ENHRY, CDR2 SYGVKD. V was clipped by 11 bases and J by 1 base, with 12 bases between them. The CDR3 has 13 amino acids.

The chain employs TRBV7-2 and TRBJ1-1, with TRBD1 as a possible D gene (5 bases). Germline CDR1 and CDR2: SGHTA and FQGNSA. The CDR3 is 13 residues long. Trimming cost V 1 base and J 11 bases, with 14 bases left between them. The CDR3 sequence is CASSLDGGAQAFF. CDR3 DNA sequence: TGTGCCAGCAGCTTAGATGGCGGGGCGCAGGCTTTCTTT.

This clonotype has a count of ten or more. The J gene is TRBJ2-1, the V gene TRBV20-1, with unresolved D. CDR1 and CDR2 (germline): DFQATT, SNEGSKA (reference sequence). Trimming left V 0 bases short and J 9 bases short, with 12 bases between. This CDR3 spans 13 amino acids. CDR3 nucleotides: TGCAGTGCTAGAGATTCGACCCTTGGTGAGCAGTTCTTC. The encoded protein is CSARDSTLGEQFF.

As to this clonotype: A much more abundant neighbour one base away suggests this may be a read error. V is TRBV14 and J is TRBJ2-2; TRBD2 aligns across 8 bases. CDR1 and CDR2 (germline): SGHDN, FVKESK. The CDR3 contains 19 residues. Germline trimming cut 0 bases from V and 4 bases from J; bases unmatched to any gene: 13. The CDR3 region has the DNA TGTGCCAGCAGCCAAGAATCCGGGAGGGCCTCGTATAGCACCGGGGAGCTGTTTTTT. Translation: CASSQESGRASYSTGELFF.

V usage is TRBV10-3 and J usage is TRBJ1-1; D may be TRBD1 (5 bases). V was shortened by 6 bases and J by 1 base, with 12 bases between the two germline ends. This CDR3 region has 14 residues. The germline V gene encodes CDR1 ENHRY and CDR2 SYGVKD. The CDR3 nucleotides are TGTGCCATCAGGCTAGGACAAGAGAACACTGAAGCTTTCTTT. It yields the protein CAIRLGQENTEAFF.

This clonotype was observed a few times. The chain recombines TRBV25-1 with TRBJ2-1; possible D gene TRBD2, 6 bases. V lost 3 bases to trimming and J lost 10 bases, with 13 bases between them. From germline, CDR1 is MGHDK and CDR2 SYGVNS. There are 13 residues in the CDR3. This CDR3 is CASSDPGLSEQFF. CDR3 DNA: TGTGCCAGCAGTGATCCCGGACTATCAGAGCAGTTCTTC.

This clonotype was seen a few times. This chain uses TRBV6-2 or TRBV6-3 with TRBJ2-1; 10 nucleotides match TRBD2. Germline CDR1 reads MNHEY; CDR2 reads SVGEGT. J was trimmed by 2 bases and V by 4 bases; bases with no gene match: 5. CDR3 size: 16 residues. Here the CDR3 reads CASSFLAGETYNEQFF. Written as DNA, the CDR3 is TGTGCCAGCAGTTTTCTAGCGGGAGAAACCTACAATGAGCAGTTCTTC.

In its sample, this clonotype was seen a few times. The chain combines TRBV6-2 or TRBV6-3 with TRBJ1-5; a possible D gene is TRBD1 (5 bases). The V end lost 8 bases, the J end lost 5 bases, and 16 bases lay between the germline ends. Germline-derived CDR1 and CDR2 are MNHEY and SVGEGT. The CDR3 is 14 residues long. The DNA of the CDR3 is TGTGCCAGCGCCATGAGAGGGGCTGATCAGCCCCAGCATTTT. The encoded protein is CASAMRGADQPQHF.

The chain uses TRBV10-3 and TRBJ2-1; TRBD1 is a possible D gene (6 bases). Germline assignment: CDR1 ENHRY and CDR2 SYGVKD. The CDR3 contains 12 residues. Trimming removed 6 bases at V and 10 bases at J, with 13 bases between. CDR3 DNA sequence: TGTGCCATCAGGTCGACAGGCTCCGAGCAGTTCTTC. Translated, it gives CAIRSTGSEQFF.

V gene TRBV10-3 combines with J gene TRBJ2-3; D unresolved. The CDR3 spans 13 residues. V dropped 8 bases and J dropped 2 bases, with 11 bases sitting between them. CDR1 is ENHRY and CDR2 is SYGVKD in the germline V gene. The CDR3 is CAISSPTTDTQYF. The DNA for the CDR3 is TGTGCCATCTCGTCGCCGACCACAGATACGCAGTATTTT.

This clonotype has more than one count but fewer than ten. The chain combines TRBV10-3 with TRBJ2-1; D remains ambiguous. The length of the CDR3 is 14 residues. Trimming stripped 0 bases from V and 6 bases from J, with 9 bases between. Germline V gene sequence: CDR1 ENHRY, CDR2 SYGVKD. The CDR3 DNA follows: TGTGCCATCAGTGAGTCGAGTACTCTCAATGAGCAGTTCTTC. This sequence encodes CAISESSTLNEQFF.

The sample holds many counts of this clonotype. The V and J genes are TRBV5-1 and TRBJ1-1, with D unclear. Per germline, CDR1 SGHRS and CDR2 YFSETQ. V lost 1 base to trimming and J lost 10 bases, with 20 bases between them. This CDR3 is 15 amino acids long. The CDR3 reads CASSLTTQMVAGAFF. The CDR3 DNA sequence: TGCGCCAGCAGCTTGACCACCCAAATGGTGGCAGGAGCTTTCTTT.

This clonotype was seen a handful of times. This chain joins TRBV5-6 and TRBJ1-6; D is perhaps TRBD1 (5 bases). The CDR3 sequence is 15 residues long. Per the germline V gene, CDR1 is SGHDT and CDR2 is YYEEEE. Trimming removed 1 base at V and 5 bases at J, with 10 bases between. The DNA of the CDR3 is TGTGCCAGCAGCTTGCTCGTGACAGATAATTCACCCCTCCACTTT. Amino acid sequence: CASSLLVTDNSPLHF. The full variable domain, completed using reference TRBV5-6 and TRBJ1-6, is DAGVTQSPTHLIKTRGQQVTLRCSPKSGHDTVSWYQQALGQGPQFIFQYYEEEERQRGNFPDRFSGHQFPNYSSELNVNALLLGDSALYLCASSLLVTDNSPLHFGNGTRLTVT.

This clonotype has just one count. Here the CDR3 DNA reads TGTGCCAGCAGTCCCCGGGGGGGGGGCCTTGATAATTCACCCCTCCACTTT. Translating gives CASSPRGGGLDNSPLHF. The chain recombines TRBV6-1 with TRBJ1-6, with D maybe TRBD1 (6 bases). CDR3 length equals 17 residues. The V gene lost 5 bases and the J gene lost 5 bases, with 19 bases spanning the gap. Germline lookup yields CDR1 MNHNS and CDR2 SASEGT.